This T cell receptor beta chain was identified during a study of HIV-infected children after antiretroviral therapy interruption. The TCR library was built from RNA with a 3' RACE protocol and unique molecular identifiers. From the 3' RACE reads, TCRdb called clonotypes with MiXCR, one entry per CDR3 protein. The table includes about 83,000 distinct CDR3 sequences, about 7% detected once. Treatment in this sample: PENTA 11 planned treatment interruption arm or continuous ART arm. This clonotype was found many times. This CDR3 spans 13 amino acids. V was pared by 3 bases and J by 3 bases, with 12 bases between. From germline, CDR1 is SQVTM and CDR2 ANQGSEA.

This material consisted of CD45RA+ CD4+ T cells from PBMCs, pooled from several time points, taken from a donor given antiretroviral therapy, either interrupted or continuous. Sample subset: naive CD4+ CD45RA+ CD45RO- T cells. V usage is TRBV29-1 and J usage is TRBJ2-7, with D possibly being TRBD2 (6 bases). This sequence originates from a pool of human donors with HIV. The CDR3 coding sequence is TGCAGCGTTGACCGGGACGGGAGCTACGAGCAGTACTTC. It encodes CSVDRDGSYEQYF.